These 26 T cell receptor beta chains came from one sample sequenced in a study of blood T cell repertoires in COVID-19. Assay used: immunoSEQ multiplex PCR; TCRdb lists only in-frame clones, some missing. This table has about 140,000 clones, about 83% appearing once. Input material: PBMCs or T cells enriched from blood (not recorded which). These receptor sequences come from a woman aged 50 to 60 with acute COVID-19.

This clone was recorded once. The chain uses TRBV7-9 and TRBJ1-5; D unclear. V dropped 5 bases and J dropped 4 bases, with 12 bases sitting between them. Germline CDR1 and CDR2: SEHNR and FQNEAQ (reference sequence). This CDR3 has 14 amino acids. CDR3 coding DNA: TGTGCCAGCAGCGCTAGTGGAAGGAATCAGCCCCAGCATTTT. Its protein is CASSASGRNQPQHF.

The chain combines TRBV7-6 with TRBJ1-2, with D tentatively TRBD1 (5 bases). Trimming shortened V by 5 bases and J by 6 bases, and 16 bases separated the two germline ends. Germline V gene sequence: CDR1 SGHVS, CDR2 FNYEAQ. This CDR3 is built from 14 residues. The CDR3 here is CASSRIAGGDGYTF. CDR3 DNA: TGTGCCAGCAGCCGGATCGCGGGGGGAGATGGCTACACCTTC. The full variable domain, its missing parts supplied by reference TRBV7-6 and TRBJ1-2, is GAGVSQSPRYKVTKRGQDVALRCDPISGHVSLYWYRQALGQGPEFLTYFNYEAQQDKSGLPNDRFSAERPEGSISTLTIQRTEQRDSAMYRCASSRIAGGDGYTFGSGTRLTVV.

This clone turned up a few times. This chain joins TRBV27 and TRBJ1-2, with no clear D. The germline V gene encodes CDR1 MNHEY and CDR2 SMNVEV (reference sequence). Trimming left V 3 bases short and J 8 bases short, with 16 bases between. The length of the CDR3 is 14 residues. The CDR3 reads CASSFLPGWRGYTF. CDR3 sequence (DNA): TGTGCCAGCAGTTTCCTTCCCGGGTGGCGAGGCTACACCTTC.

The CDR3 DNA follows: TGTGCCAGCAGCATAAGACAGTCCGCTTTTTTTGGAAACACCATATATTTT. Translating gives CASSIRQSAFFGNTIYF. The chain has TRBV7-2 and TRBJ1-3; D may be TRBD1 (5 bases). CDR1 is SGHTA, CDR2 FQGNSA, per germline. The CDR3 loop spans 17 amino acids. Trimming pared 5 bases from V and 3 bases from J, leaving 20 bases between.

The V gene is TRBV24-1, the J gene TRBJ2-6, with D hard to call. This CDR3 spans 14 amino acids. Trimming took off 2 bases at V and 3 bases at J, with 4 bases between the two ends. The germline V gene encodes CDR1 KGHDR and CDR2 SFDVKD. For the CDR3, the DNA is TGTGCCACCAGTGATTCCCGTGGGGCCAACGTCCTGACTTTC. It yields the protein CATSDSRGANVLTF.

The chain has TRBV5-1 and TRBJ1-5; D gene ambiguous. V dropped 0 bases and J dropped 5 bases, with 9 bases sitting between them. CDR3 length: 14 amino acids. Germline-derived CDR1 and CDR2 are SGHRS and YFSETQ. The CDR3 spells CASSLDPTDQPQHF. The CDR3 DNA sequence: TGCGCCAGCAGCTTGGATCCCACAGATCAGCCCCAGCATTTT. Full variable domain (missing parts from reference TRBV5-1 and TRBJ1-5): KAGVTQTPRYLIKTRGQQVTLSCSPISGHRSVSWYQQTPGQGLQFLFEYFSETQRNKGNFPGRFSGRQFSNSRSEMNVSTLELGDSALYLCASSLDPTDQPQHFGDGTRLSIL.

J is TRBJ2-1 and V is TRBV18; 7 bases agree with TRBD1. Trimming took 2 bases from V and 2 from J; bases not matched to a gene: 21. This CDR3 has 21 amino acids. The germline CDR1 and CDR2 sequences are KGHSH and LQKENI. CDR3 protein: CASSPTPGTENTAGPYNEQFF. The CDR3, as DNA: TGTGCCAGCTCACCAACCCCCGGGACAGAGAACACTGCGGGTCCCTACAATGAGCAGTTCTTC.

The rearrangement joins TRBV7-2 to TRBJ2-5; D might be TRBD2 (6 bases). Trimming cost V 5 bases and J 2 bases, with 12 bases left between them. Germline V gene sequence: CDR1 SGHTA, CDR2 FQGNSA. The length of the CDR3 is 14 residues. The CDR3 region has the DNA TGTGCCAGCAGCCTGGGACTGCGACAAGAGACCCAGTACTTC. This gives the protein CASSLGLRQETQYF.

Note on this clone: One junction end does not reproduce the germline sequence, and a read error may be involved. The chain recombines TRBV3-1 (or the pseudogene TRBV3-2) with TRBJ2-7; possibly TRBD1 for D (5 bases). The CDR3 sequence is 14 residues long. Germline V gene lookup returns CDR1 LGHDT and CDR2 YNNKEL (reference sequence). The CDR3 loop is CASSPTVPSSEQYF. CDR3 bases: TGTGCCAGCAGCCCGACAGTACCCTCCTCCGAGCAGTACTTC.

The DNA for the CDR3 is TGTGCCAGCAGAAGACAGGTCCTTAATGAAAAACTGTTTTTT. It is translated as CASRRQVLNEKLFF. This chain uses TRBV5-6 with TRBJ1-4, with D tentatively TRBD1 (6 bases). The CDR3 is 14 amino acids. Trimming left V 5 bases short and J 4 bases short, with 12 bases between. The germline V gene encodes CDR1 SGHDT and CDR2 YYEEEE.

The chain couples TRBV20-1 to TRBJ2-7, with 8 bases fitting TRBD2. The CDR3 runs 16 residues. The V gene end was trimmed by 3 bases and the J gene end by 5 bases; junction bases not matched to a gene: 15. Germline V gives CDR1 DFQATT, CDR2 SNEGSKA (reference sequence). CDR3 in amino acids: CSASGPDSGIIHEQYF. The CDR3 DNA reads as TGCAGTGCTAGTGGTCCCGATAGCGGGATTATCCACGAGCAGTACTTC.

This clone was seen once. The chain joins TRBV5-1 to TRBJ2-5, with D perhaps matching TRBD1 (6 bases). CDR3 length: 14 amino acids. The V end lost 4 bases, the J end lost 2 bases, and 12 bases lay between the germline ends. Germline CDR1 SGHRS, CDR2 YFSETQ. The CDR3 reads CASSPPDSQETQYF. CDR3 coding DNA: TGCGCCAGCAGCCCTCCGGACAGTCAAGAGACCCAGTACTTC.

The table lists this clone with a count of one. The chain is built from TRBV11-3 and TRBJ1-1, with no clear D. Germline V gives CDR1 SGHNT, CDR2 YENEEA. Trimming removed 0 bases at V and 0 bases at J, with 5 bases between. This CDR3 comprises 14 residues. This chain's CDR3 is CASSLEGVNTEAFF. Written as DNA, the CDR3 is TGTGCCAGCAGCTTAGAGGGCGTGAACACTGAAGCTTTCTTT.

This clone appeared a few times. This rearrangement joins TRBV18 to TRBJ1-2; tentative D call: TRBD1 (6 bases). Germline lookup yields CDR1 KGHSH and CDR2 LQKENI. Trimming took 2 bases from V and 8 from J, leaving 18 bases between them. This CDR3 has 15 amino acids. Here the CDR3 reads CASSPSWDISDGYTF. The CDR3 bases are TGTGCCAGCTCACCATCGTGGGACATCTCGGACGGCTACACCTTC.

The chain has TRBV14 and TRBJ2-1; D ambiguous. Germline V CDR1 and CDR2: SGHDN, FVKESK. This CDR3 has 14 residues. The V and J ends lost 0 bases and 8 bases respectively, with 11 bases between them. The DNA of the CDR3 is TGTGCCAGCAGCCAAGACCTTCTCTATCATGAGCAGTTCTTC. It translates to CASSQDLLYHEQFF.

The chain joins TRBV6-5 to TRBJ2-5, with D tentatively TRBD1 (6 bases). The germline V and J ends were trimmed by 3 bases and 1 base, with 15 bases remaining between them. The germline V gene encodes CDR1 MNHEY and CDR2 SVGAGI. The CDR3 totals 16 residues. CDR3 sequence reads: CASSYLRAGVQETQYF. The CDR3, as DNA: TGTGCCAGCAGTTATCTTCGCGCAGGGGTCCAAGAGACCCAGTACTTC.

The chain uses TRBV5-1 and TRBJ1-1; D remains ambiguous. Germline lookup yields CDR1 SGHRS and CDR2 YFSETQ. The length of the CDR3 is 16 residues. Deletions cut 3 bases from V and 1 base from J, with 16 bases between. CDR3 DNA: TGCGCCAGCAGCTCTCAGGTTATCCAACAGAACACTGAAGCTTTCTTT. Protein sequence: CASSSQVIQQNTEAFF.

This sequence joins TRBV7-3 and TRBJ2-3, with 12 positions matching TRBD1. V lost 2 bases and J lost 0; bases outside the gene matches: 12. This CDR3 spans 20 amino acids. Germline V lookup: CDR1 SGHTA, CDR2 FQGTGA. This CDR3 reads CASSLGTGGVGRDSTDTQYF. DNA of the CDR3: TGTGCCAGCAGCTTAGGGACAGGGGGCGTGGGGAGGGACAGCACAGATACGCAGTATTTT.

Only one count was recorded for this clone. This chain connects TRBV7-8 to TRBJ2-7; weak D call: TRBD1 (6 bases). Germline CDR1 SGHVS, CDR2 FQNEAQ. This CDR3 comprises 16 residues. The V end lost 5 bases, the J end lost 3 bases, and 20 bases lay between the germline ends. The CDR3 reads CASSVPGHAVGYEQYF. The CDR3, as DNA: TGTGCCAGCAGCGTCCCGGGACATGCCGTAGGCTACGAGCAGTACTTC. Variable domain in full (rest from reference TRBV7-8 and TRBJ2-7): GAGVSQSPRYKVAKRGQDVALRCDPISGHVSLFWYQQALGQGPEFLTYFQNEAQLDKSGLPSDRFFAERPEGSVSTLKIQRTQQEDSAVYLCASSVPGHAVGYEQYFGPGTRLTVT.

The CDR3 sequence: CASSLRGQNEKLFF. CDR3 DNA: TGTGCCAGCAGCCTTCGAGGGCAGAATGAAAAACTGTTTTTT. The rearrangement links TRBV3-1 (or the pseudogene TRBV3-2) to TRBJ1-4; D not resolved. V lost 4 bases to trimming and J lost 5 bases, with 11 bases between them. The CDR3 sequence is 14 residues long. CDR1 is LGHDT and CDR2 is YNNKEL in the germline V gene (reference sequence).

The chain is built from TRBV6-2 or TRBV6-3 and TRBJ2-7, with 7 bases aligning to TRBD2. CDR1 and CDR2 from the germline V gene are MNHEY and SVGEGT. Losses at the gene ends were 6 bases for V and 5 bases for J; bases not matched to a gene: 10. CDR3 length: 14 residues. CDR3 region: CASSPSGINDEQYF. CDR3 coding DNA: TGTGCCAGCAGCCCGAGCGGGATAAACGACGAGCAGTACTTC.

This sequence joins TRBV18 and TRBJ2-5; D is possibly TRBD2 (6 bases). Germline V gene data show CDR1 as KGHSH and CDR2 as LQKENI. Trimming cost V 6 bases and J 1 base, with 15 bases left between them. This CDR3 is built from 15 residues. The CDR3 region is CASSELAEVQETQYF. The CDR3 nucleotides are TGTGCCAGCTCGGAATTAGCGGAAGTCCAAGAGACCCAGTACTTC.

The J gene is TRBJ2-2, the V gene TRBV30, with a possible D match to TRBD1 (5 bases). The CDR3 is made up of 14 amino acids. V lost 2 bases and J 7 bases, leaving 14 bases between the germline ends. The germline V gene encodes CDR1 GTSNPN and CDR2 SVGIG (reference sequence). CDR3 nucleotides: TGTGCCTGGAGTCCGACAGTTCACATCGGGGAGCTGTTTTTT. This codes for CAWSPTVHIGELFF.

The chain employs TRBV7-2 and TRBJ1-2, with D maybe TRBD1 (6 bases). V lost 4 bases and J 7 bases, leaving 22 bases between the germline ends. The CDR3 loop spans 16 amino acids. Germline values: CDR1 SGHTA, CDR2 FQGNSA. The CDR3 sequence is CASSSGGTRGFLGYTF. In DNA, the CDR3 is TGTGCCAGCAGCTCGGGGGGCACCAGGGGCTTTCTTGGCTACACCTTC.

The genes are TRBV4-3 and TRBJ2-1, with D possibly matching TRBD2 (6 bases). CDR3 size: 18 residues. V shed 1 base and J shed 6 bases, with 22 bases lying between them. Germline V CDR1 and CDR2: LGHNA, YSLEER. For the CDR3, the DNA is TGCGCCAGCAGCCAAGTAATCGGGGACTCGCAAAACGTCAATGAGCAGTTCTTC. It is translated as CASSQVIGDSQNVNEQFF.

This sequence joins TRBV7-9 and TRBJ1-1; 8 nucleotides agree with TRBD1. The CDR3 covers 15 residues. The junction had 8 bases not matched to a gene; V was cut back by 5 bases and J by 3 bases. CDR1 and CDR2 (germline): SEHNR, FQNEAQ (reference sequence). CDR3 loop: CASSRAGGDDTEAFF. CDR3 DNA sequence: TGTGCCAGCAGCCGTGCAGGGGGCGACGACACTGAAGCTTTCTTT.